These 29 T cell receptor beta chains were all obtained from the same sample, sequenced in a study of T-cell reconstitution after alpha-beta-depleted transplantation in children. As it was prepared, the TCRbeta library received unique molecular identifiers. TCRdb itself ran the PCR reads through MiXCR, one entry per CDR3 protein. The sample holds fewer than 120,000 distinct CDR3 sequences; about 9.4% are singletons and the top ten take over 8%. The sample was PBMCs from the stem cell graft donor, taken from the stem cell graft. The receptors originated from a human donor who donated a stem cell graft to a child with acute lymphoblastic leukemia.

There are many counts of this clonotype. This rearrangement joins TRBV5-1 to TRBJ1-1, with no clear D. CDR1 SGHRS and CDR2 YFSETQ come from the germline V gene. The germline V and J ends were trimmed by 4 bases and 1 base, with 11 bases remaining between them. CDR3 length: 14 residues. The CDR3 is CASSALRQNTEAFF. Here the CDR3 DNA reads TGCGCCAGCAGCGCCCTCCGACAGAACACTGAAGCTTTCTTT.

This clonotype was counted at least ten times. The rearrangement uses TRBV4-2 and TRBJ2-1, with 7 bases matching TRBD2. The trim removed 3 bases at V and 5 bases at J, leaving 10 bases unmatched. This CDR3 is 16 amino acids long. The germline CDR1 and CDR2 sequences are LGHNA and YNFKEQ. CDR3 in DNA: TGTGCCAGCAGCCATACCGGGACTACCACCGACAATGAGCAGTTCTTC. Amino acid sequence: CASSHTGTTTDNEQFF.

V is TRBV5-4 and J is TRBJ2-7, with 10 bases matching TRBD1. CDR1 is SGHNT, CDR2 YYREEE, per germline (reference sequence). V was clipped by 2 bases and J by 6 bases; unmatched bases: 5. The CDR3 runs to 14 residues. The CDR3 sequence: CASSFYDRGREQYF. The CDR3 nucleotides are TGTGCCAGCAGCTTCTACGACAGGGGGCGCGAGCAGTACTTC.

This clonotype was picked up many times. The V call is TRBV7-2, the J call TRBJ2-7; D uncertain. The CDR3 totals 12 residues. The V end was cut by 3 bases, the J end by 5 bases, with 8 bases between. Germline assignment: CDR1 SGHTA and CDR2 FQGNSA. For the CDR3, the DNA is TGTGCCAGCAGCTTTGTGAGGAACGAGCAGTACTTC. Translating it yields CASSFVRNEQYF.

This clonotype was seen at least ten times. This rearrangement joins TRBV20-1 to TRBJ2-7, with 7 bases identical to TRBD2. CDR3 length: 14 amino acids. Germline loops: CDR1 DFQATT, CDR2 SNEGSKA (reference sequence). The CDR3 here is CVAIDGGSRNEQYF. The CDR3, as DNA: TGCGTCGCGATAGACGGGGGGAGCCGAAACGAGCAGTACTTC.

This clonotype was observed many times. The chain links TRBV10-3 to TRBJ2-5; 14 bases fit TRBD2. The CDR3 contains 18 residues. With V trimmed by 0 bases and J by 0 bases, 3 bases remained unmatched. Germline V gene sequence: CDR1 ENHRY, CDR2 SYGVKD. The chain's CDR3 is CAISESRTSGRYQETQYF. In nucleotides, the CDR3 is TGTGCCATCAGTGAGTCGAGGACTAGCGGGAGGTACCAAGAGACCCAGTACTTC.

This clonotype was found many times. The rearrangement links TRBV7-2 to TRBJ2-7; no reliable D call. The V gene's germline CDR1 is SGHTA and CDR2 FQGNSA. The CDR3 totals 13 residues. Trimming left V 4 bases short and J 1 base short, with 8 bases between. The CDR3 region is CASSSDPSYEQYF. In DNA form, the CDR3 reads TGTGCCAGCAGCTCTGACCCATCCTACGAGCAGTACTTC.

This clonotype was recorded many times. This rearrangement joins TRBV7-9 to TRBJ2-7, with D uncertain. Between the trimmed V and J ends, which lost 0 bases and 2 bases, there was a span of 14 bases. This CDR3 region has 16 residues. The germline V gene encodes CDR1 SEHNR and CDR2 FQNEAQ (reference sequence). CDR3 nucleotide sequence: TGTGCCAGCAGCTTAGCGCTAAGGGAAGCCACCTACGAGCAGTACTTC. Its translation: CASSLALREATYEQYF.

In its sample, this clonotype was seen many times. The chain is built from TRBV6-5 and TRBJ1-4; TRBD1 is a possible D gene (5 bases). In germline, CDR1 is MNHEY, CDR2 SVGAGI. This CDR3 spans 15 amino acids. V was clipped by 5 bases and J by 5 bases, with 15 bases between them. The CDR3 region has the DNA TGTGCCAGCAGTAACCAGGGAAGGGGAAATGAAAAACTGTTTTTT. It specifies CASSNQGRGNEKLFF.

This clonotype was seen many times. V is TRBV20-1 and J is TRBJ1-1, with D hard to call. Trimming pared 6 bases from V and 1 base from J, leaving 9 bases between. This CDR3 has 12 amino acids. From germline, CDR1 is DFQATT and CDR2 SNEGSKA (reference sequence). DNA of the CDR3: TGCAGTGCCGAGATCAGGAACACTGAAGCTTTCTTT. This sequence encodes CSAEIRNTEAFF.

Many counts were recorded for this clonotype. The genes are TRBV12-3 or TRBV12-4 and TRBJ2-2, with D perhaps TRBD1 or TRBD2 (6 bases each). Trimming removed 10 bases from V and 6 bases from J, with 15 bases in between. The CDR3 has 13 amino acids. DNA of the CDR3: TGTGCCACTGAGGCAGGGGAGGCCGGGGAGCTGTTTTTT. This gives the protein CATEAGEAGELFF.

In its sample, this clonotype was seen many times. The CDR3 region has the DNA TGTGCCAGCAGTTTGACAGGGGCCTACGAGCAGTACTTC. Encoded protein: CASSLTGAYEQYF. The chain is built from TRBV27 and TRBJ2-7, with 8 bases lining up with TRBD1. Trimming removed 3 bases from V and 2 bases from J; junction bases left unmatched: 0. This CDR3 is built from 13 residues. Per the germline V gene, CDR1 is MNHEY and CDR2 is SMNVEV (reference sequence).

This clonotype was counted ten times or more. The chain joins TRBV29-1 to TRBJ1-2, with TRBD1 matching over 7 bases. Per germline, CDR1 SQVTM and CDR2 ANQGSEA. This CDR3 has 11 residues. V dropped 5 bases and J dropped 7; count of bases not matched to a gene: 4. CDR3 in DNA: TGCAGCGTTACTTACAGGGGTGGCTACACCTTC. Translation: CSVTYRGGYTF.

This clonotype occurred many times. The V call is TRBV12-3 or TRBV12-4, the J call TRBJ2-6; D is uncertain. The germline V and J ends were trimmed by 8 bases and 3 bases, with 14 bases remaining between them. CDR3 size: 15 residues. CDR3 sequence reads: CASALSSHGANVLTF. CDR3 nucleotide sequence: TGTGCCAGCGCCCTTTCTTCCCATGGGGCCAACGTCCTGACTTTC.

The V and J genes are TRBV30 and TRBJ1-2; D uncertain. Germline CDR1 reads GTSNPN; CDR2 reads SVGIG (reference sequence). The ends were cut back, 5 bases at V and 2 bases at J, with 9 bases in the middle. The CDR3 length is 12 residues. CDR3 nucleotides: TGTGCCTGGGCCGGATCAAACTATGGCTACACCTTC. This translates into CAWAGSNYGYTF.

The table lists this clonotype with many counts. This chain uses TRBV11-2 with TRBJ2-5; TRBD1 might be the D (5 bases). The CDR3 extends over 16 amino acids. The germline V gene encodes CDR1 SGHAT and CDR2 FQNNGV. Trimming left V 2 bases short and J 1 base short, with 14 bases between. As DNA, the CDR3 is TGTGCCAGCAGCTTAATAATTATAGACAGCCAAGAGACCCAGTACTTC. It codes for CASSLIIIDSQETQYF.

This clonotype showed up many times. This chain connects TRBV14 to TRBJ2-1; tentatively, D is TRBD1 (5 bases). The CDR3 loop spans 15 amino acids. Germline CDR1 reads SGHDN; CDR2 reads FVKESK. Trimming left V 1 base short and J 3 bases short, with 10 bases between. The CDR3 sequence: CASSQAGSGYNEQFF. CDR3 sequence (DNA): TGTGCCAGCAGCCAAGCAGGGTCGGGCTACAATGAGCAGTTCTTC.

This clonotype has ten or more counts. The chain is built from TRBV4-3 and TRBJ2-1; D may match TRBD1 or TRBD2 (5 bases each). The CDR3 contains 15 residues. Looked up from germline, CDR1 is LGHNA and CDR2 is YSLEER. Deletions cut 0 bases from V and 3 bases from J, with 9 bases between. CDR3 in DNA: TGCGCCAGCAGCCAAGATGGGACCCGCTACAATGAGCAGTTCTTC. Encoded protein: CASSQDGTRYNEQFF.

This clonotype was observed at least ten times. The chain employs TRBV7-2 and TRBJ2-7; D may be TRBD2 (6 bases). V lost 6 bases to trimming and J lost 2 bases, with 17 bases between them. Germline V gene sequence: CDR1 SGHTA, CDR2 FQGNSA. The CDR3 is 15 residues long. CDR3 coding DNA: TGTGCCAGCAGTCAAGGGTGGAGGGATCCCTACGAGCAGTACTTC. Its protein product is CASSQGWRDPYEQYF.

A few counts support this clonotype. The gene calls are TRBV20-1 and TRBJ2-4; TRBD1 agrees at 9 bases. The CDR3 loop spans 15 amino acids. CDR1 and CDR2 from the germline V gene are DFQATT and SNEGSKA (reference sequence). The V gene end was trimmed by 4 bases and the J gene end by 8 bases; junction bases not matched to a gene: 12. The CDR3: CSAKGDRANVDIQYF. The DNA for the CDR3 is TGCAGTGCTAAGGGGGACAGGGCAAATGTGGACATTCAGTACTTC.

This clonotype was seen ten or more times. The rearrangement uses TRBV12-3 or TRBV12-4 and TRBJ2-7; 11 nucleotides align to TRBD2. The CDR3 extends over 16 amino acids. V shed 7 bases, J shed 5 bases, and the junction held 13 bases outside the gene matches. In nucleotides, the CDR3 is TGTGCCAGCACTGAGGGGGCTAGCGGGAGGAGGAACGAGCAGTACTTC. Protein product: CASTEGASGRRNEQYF.

This clonotype was found many times. The chain couples TRBV27 to TRBJ1-1; D unresolved. This CDR3 contains 14 residues. The germline V gene encodes CDR1 MNHEY and CDR2 SMNVEV (reference sequence). Trimming took 7 bases from V and 7 from J, leaving 19 bases between them. CDR3 nucleotide sequence: TGTGCCAGCATCTCTCCCGGGAGAGGATTTGAAGCTTTCTTT. Protein sequence: CASISPGRGFEAFF.

This clonotype showed up many times. The V and J genes are TRBV29-1 and TRBJ2-3, with 9 bases aligning to TRBD2. The ends lost 4 bases at V and 3 bases at J; junction bases unmatched: 14. CDR1 and CDR2 from the germline V gene are SQVTM and ANQGSEA. This CDR3 region has 17 residues. The CDR3 loop is CSVVFRVGLANTDTQYF. DNA for the CDR3: TGCAGCGTTGTATTCCGGGTGGGACTAGCAAATACAGATACGCAGTATTTT.

In its sample, this clonotype was seen many times. The V and J genes are TRBV5-1 and TRBJ2-7; 7 bases agree with TRBD2. Per germline, CDR1 SGHRS and CDR2 YFSETQ. V trimming: 0 bases; J trimming: 3 bases; junction bases outside the gene matches: 9. The CDR3 has 16 amino acids. In nucleotides, the CDR3 is TGCGCCAGCAGCTTGGGTGGGGGACTACTCTTCTACGAGCAGTACTTC. Encoded protein: CASSLGGGLLFYEQYF. Together with reference TRBV5-1 and TRBJ2-7, the CDR3 gives the full variable domain: KAGVTQTPRYLIKTRGQQVTLSCSPISGHRSVSWYQQTPGQGLQFLFEYFSETQRNKGNFPGRFSGRQFSNSRSEMNVSTLELGDSALYLCASSLGGGLLFYEQYFGPGTRLTVT.

This clonotype was counted ten times or more. The rearrangement uses TRBV5-1 and TRBJ1-5, with TRBD1 as a possible D gene (5 bases). The CDR3 covers 17 residues. The germline V gene encodes CDR1 SGHRS and CDR2 YFSETQ. V was trimmed by 0 bases and J by 0 bases, leaving 13 bases between them. The CDR3 DNA reads as TGCGCCAGCAGCTTGGCACAGGACTGCTATAGCAATCAGCCCCAGCATTTT. Amino acids: CASSLAQDCYSNQPQHF.

This clonotype was seen repeatedly, ten times or more. The V gene is TRBV7-6, the J gene TRBJ1-1; TRBD1 is a possible D gene (6 bases). There are 17 residues in the CDR3. V shed 1 base and J shed 0 bases, with 15 bases lying between them. From germline, CDR1 is SGHVS and CDR2 FNYEAQ. The CDR3 DNA reads as TGTGCCAGCAGCTTAGTGGGGGGCGGACAAATGAACACTGAAGCTTTCTTT. This sequence encodes CASSLVGGGQMNTEAFF.

There are many counts of this clonotype. The V and J genes are TRBV10-1 and TRBJ2-3; 7 nucleotides agree with TRBD1. This CDR3 has 13 residues. V gave up 8 bases and J gave up 4 bases; unmatched junction bases: 6. The germline V gene encodes CDR1 WNHNN and CDR2 SYGVQD (reference sequence). The CDR3 sequence is CASGIQGADTQYF. DNA for the CDR3: TGCGCCAGCGGGATTCAGGGGGCAGATACGCAGTATTTT.

The chain links TRBV5-1 to TRBJ2-7; TRBD1 matches 7 bases. Germline CDR1 is SGHRS and CDR2 is YFSETQ. The junction had 12 bases not matched to a gene; V was cut back by 4 bases and J by 5 bases. This CDR3 has 15 residues. The CDR3 nucleotides read TGCGCCAGCAGCCCCGGGACAGTGGGCTTCCACGAGCAGTACTTC. This gives the protein CASSPGTVGFHEQYF.

This clonotype has at least ten counts. This chain links TRBV29-1 with TRBJ1-1; the D gene is possibly TRBD1 (5 bases). The ends were cut back, 7 bases at V and 1 base at J, with 13 bases in the middle. The CDR3 runs 13 residues. Germline loops: CDR1 SQVTM, CDR2 ANQGSEA. This CDR3 reads CSARTGTNTEAFF. The CDR3 coding sequence is TGCAGCGCTAGGACGGGGACGAACACTGAAGCTTTCTTT.